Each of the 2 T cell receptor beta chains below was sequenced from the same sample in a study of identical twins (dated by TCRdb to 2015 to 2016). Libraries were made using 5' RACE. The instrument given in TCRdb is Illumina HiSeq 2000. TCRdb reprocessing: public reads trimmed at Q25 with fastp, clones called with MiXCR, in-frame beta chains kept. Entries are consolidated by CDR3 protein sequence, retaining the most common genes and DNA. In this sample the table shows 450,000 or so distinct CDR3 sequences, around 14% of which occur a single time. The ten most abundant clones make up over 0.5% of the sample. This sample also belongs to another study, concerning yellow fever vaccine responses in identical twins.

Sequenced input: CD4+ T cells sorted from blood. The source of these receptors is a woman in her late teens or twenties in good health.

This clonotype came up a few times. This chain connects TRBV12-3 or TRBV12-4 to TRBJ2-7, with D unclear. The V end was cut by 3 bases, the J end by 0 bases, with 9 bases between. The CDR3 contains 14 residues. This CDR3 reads CASSLAGYSYEQYF. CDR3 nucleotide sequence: TGTGCCAGCAGTTTGGCAGGTTACTCCTACGAGCAGTACTTC.

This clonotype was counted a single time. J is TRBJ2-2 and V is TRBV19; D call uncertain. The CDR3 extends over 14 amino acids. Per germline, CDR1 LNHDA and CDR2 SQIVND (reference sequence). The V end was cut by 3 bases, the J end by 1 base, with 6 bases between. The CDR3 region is CASSISRNTGELFF. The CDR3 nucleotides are TGTGCCAGTAGTATCTCACGGAACACCGGGGAGCTGTTTTTT.